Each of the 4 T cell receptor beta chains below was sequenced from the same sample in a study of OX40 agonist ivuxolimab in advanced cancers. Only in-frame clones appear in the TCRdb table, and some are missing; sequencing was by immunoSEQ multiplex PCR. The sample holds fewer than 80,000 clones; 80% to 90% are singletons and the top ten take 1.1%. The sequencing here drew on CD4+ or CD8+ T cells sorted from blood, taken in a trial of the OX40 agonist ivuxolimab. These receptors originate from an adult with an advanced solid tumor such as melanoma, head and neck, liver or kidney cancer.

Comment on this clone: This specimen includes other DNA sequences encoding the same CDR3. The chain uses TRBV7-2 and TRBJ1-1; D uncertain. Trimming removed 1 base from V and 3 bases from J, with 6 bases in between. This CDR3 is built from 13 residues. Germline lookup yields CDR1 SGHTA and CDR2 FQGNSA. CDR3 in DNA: TGTGCCAGCAGCTTAGTAAGGTACACTGAAGCTTTCTTT. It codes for CASSLVRYTEAFF. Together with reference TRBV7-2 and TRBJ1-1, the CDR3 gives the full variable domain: GAGVSQSPSNKVTEKGKDVELRCDPISGHTALYWYRQSLGQGLEFLIYFQGNSAPDKSGLPSDRFSAERTGGSVSTLTIQRTQQEDSAVYLCASSLVRYTEAFFGQGTRLTVV.

CDR3 bases: TGTGCCAGCAGCCTGGCGGGCAGCTTGAACACTGAAGCTTTCTTT. It yields the protein CASSLAGSLNTEAFF. V and J are TRBV7-9 and TRBJ1-1; no definite D call. Germline-derived CDR1 and CDR2 are SEHNR and FQNEAQ (reference sequence). The CDR3 runs to 15 residues. The ends were cut back, 5 bases at V and 0 bases at J, with 13 bases in the middle. The full variable domain, completed using reference TRBV7-9 and TRBJ1-1, is DTGVSQNPRHKITKRGQNVTFRCDPISEHNRLYWYRQTLGQGPEFLTYFQNEAQLEKSRLLSDRFSAERPKGSFSTLEIQRTEQGDSAMYLCASSLAGSLNTEAFFGQGTRLTVV.

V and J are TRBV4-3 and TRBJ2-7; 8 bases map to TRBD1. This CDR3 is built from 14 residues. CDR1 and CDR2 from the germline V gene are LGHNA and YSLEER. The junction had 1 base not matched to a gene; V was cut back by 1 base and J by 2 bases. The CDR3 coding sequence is TGCGCCAGCAGCCAAGGGGACAGGCCCTACGAGCAGTACTTC. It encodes CASSQGDRPYEQYF.

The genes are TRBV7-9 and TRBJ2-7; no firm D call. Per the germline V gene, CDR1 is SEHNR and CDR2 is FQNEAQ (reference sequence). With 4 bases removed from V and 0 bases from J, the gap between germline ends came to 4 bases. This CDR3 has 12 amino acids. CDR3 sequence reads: CASSSISYEQYF. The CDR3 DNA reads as TGTGCCAGCAGCTCCATCTCCTACGAGCAGTACTTC. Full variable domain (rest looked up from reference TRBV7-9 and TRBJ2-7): DTGVSQNPRHKITKRGQNVTFRCDPISEHNRLYWYRQTLGQGPEFLTYFQNEAQLEKSRLLSDRFSAERPKGSFSTLEIQRTEQGDSAMYLCASSSISYEQYFGPGTRLTVT.